What follows are 21 T cell receptor beta chains derived from one specimen sequenced in a study of cytomegalovirus exposure and HLA in healthy donors. PCR used 60 Vbeta primers and 13 Jbeta primers. Clones were read by immunoSEQ multiplex PCR, and TCRdb kept only the in-frame ones, dropping some. The repertoire holds 120,000 or so clones, with 50% to 75% as singletons. Sequenced: PBMCs. The receptors here all came from a woman aged 40 to 50 in good health and CMV-seropositive.

V is TRBV27 and J is TRBJ2-7; TRBD1 might be the D (6 bases). The CDR3 runs 15 residues. Germline V gene sequence: CDR1 MNHEY, CDR2 SMNVEV (reference sequence). The ends were cut back, 4 bases at V and 2 bases at J, with 15 bases in the middle. For the CDR3, the DNA is TGTGCCAGCAGTTCGCCTTGGACAGAGACCTACGAGCAGTACTTC. Amino acid sequence: CASSSPWTETYEQYF.

V usage is TRBV2 and J usage is TRBJ2-5, with D unclear. CDR1 SNHLY and CDR2 FYNNEI come from the germline V gene. V gave up 6 bases and J gave up 5 bases, with 7 bases separating them. The CDR3 runs 11 residues. The CDR3 sequence is CASRREETQYF. CDR3 in DNA: TGTGCCAGCAGGCGTGAGGAGACCCAGTACTTC. Full variable domain (rest looked up from reference TRBV2 and TRBJ2-5): EPEVTQTPSHQVTQMGQEVILRCVPISNHLYFYWYRQILGQKVEFLVSFYNNEISEKSEIFDDQFSVERPDGSNFTLKIRSTKLEDSAMYFCASRREETQYFGPGTRLLVL.

CDR3 in amino acids: CASSAGLDERQPQHF. The CDR3 nucleotides are TGTGCCAGCAGCGCTGGGTTAGACGAGAGGCAGCCCCAGCATTTT. The V call is TRBV9, the J call TRBJ1-5; D is ambiguous. In germline, CDR1 is SGDLS, CDR2 YYNGEE. The CDR3 loop spans 15 amino acids. V gave up 3 bases and J gave up 7 bases, with 17 bases separating them.

The sample holds a few counts of this clone. The V gene is TRBV14, the J gene TRBJ1-2; 7 bases are a match to TRBD1. This CDR3 spans 16 amino acids. From germline, CDR1 is SGHDN and CDR2 FVKESK. V dropped 1 base and J dropped 4; count of bases not matched to a gene: 9. The CDR3 loop reads CASSQVPQGRIYGYTF. CDR3 DNA sequence: TGTGCCAGCAGCCAAGTCCCACAGGGGAGGATCTATGGCTACACCTTC.

The CDR3 nucleotides are TGTGCCAGCAGTTACTCGAGGGTAGGGGAGACCCAGTACTTC. Translation: CASSYSRVGETQYF. The V and J genes are TRBV6-5 and TRBJ2-5; TRBD2 is a possible D gene (5 bases). Per germline, CDR1 MNHEY and CDR2 SVGAGI. V lost 0 bases and J 5 bases, leaving 10 bases between the germline ends. There are 14 residues in the CDR3.

J is TRBJ1-1 and V is TRBV29-1; 8 bases fit TRBD1. In germline, CDR1 is SQVTM, CDR2 ANQGSEA. The CDR3 extends over 13 amino acids. J lost 9 bases, V lost 6 bases, and 12 bases had no gene match. CDR3 sequence: CSVAGQGIPQAFF. The CDR3, as DNA: TGCAGCGTGGCCGGACAGGGCATCCCCCAAGCTTTCTTT. Filled out from reference TRBV29-1 and TRBJ1-1, the complete variable domain reads SAVISQKPSRDICQRGTSLTIQCQVDSQVTMMFWYRQQPGQSLTLIATANQGSEATYESGFVIDKFPISRPNLTFSTLTVSNMSPEDSSIYLCSVAGQGIPQAFFGQGTRLTVV.

The rearrangement uses TRBV7-8 and TRBJ2-7; 7 nucleotides align to TRBD2. Trimming took 1 base from V and 5 from J; bases not matched to a gene: 11. Germline lookup yields CDR1 SGHVS and CDR2 FQNEAQ. The CDR3 is 16 amino acids. The DNA of the CDR3 is TGTGCCAGCAGCTTAGTACGGAGCGGGGTCTTCAACGAGCAGTACTTC. This codes for CASSLVRSGVFNEQYF.

The chain couples TRBV11-2 to TRBJ1-3; possible D gene TRBD1, 5 bases. Trimming removed 2 bases from V and 0 bases from J, with 11 bases in between. Germline CDR1 and CDR2: SGHAT and FQNNGV. The CDR3 is 16 residues long. CDR3 DNA: TGTGCCAGCAGCTTATCGGACACCTACTCTGGAAACACCATATATTTT. Translated, it gives CASSLSDTYSGNTIYF.

The chain links TRBV6-1 to TRBJ1-5; D call uncertain. CDR3 length: 14 amino acids. V shed 7 bases and J shed 3 bases, with 13 bases lying between them. CDR1 and CDR2 (germline): MNHNS, SASEGT. The CDR3 loop is CASTILDLNQPQHF. The CDR3 DNA reads TGTGCCAGCACGATACTCGATCTCAATCAGCCCCAGCATTTT.

This chain joins TRBV6-5 and TRBJ1-1, with D unclear. The CDR3 is 14 amino acids. Germline assignment: CDR1 MNHEY and CDR2 SVGAGI. With 6 bases removed from V and 4 bases from J, the gap between germline ends came to 15 bases. The DNA for the CDR3 is TGTGCCAGCAGCCAACGGGTGTCCTTCACTGAAGCTTTCTTT. Translated: CASSQRVSFTEAFF.

This clone came up a few times. Here the CDR3 reads CASSETPGREYEQYF. The DNA for the CDR3 is TGTGCCAGCAGTGAAACCCCGGGTAGGGAGTACGAGCAGTACTTC. The genes are TRBV6-1 and TRBJ2-7; TRBD2 is a possible D gene (5 bases). Trimming took 2 bases from V and 4 from J, leaving 15 bases between them. CDR1 is MNHNS, CDR2 SASEGT, per germline. CDR3 size: 15 residues.

V usage is TRBV29-1 and J usage is TRBJ1-3; D is ambiguous. Germline CDR1 reads SQVTM; CDR2 reads ANQGSEA. The CDR3 spans 13 residues. Trimming left V 7 bases short and J 4 bases short, with 14 bases between. The CDR3 sequence is CSARWASGNTIYF. The CDR3 coding sequence is TGCAGCGCCCGTTGGGCCTCCGGAAACACCATATATTTT.

J is TRBJ2-5 and V is TRBV28, with 9 bases identical to TRBD1. Germline-derived CDR1 and CDR2 are MDHEN and SYDVKM. This CDR3 has 14 amino acids. V dropped 6 bases and J dropped 5; count of bases not matched to a gene: 7. CDR3 DNA sequence: TGTGCCAGCAGCCTTACAGGGGGCAGGGAGACCCAGTACTTC. The encoded protein is CASSLTGGRETQYF.

V is TRBV6-5 and J is TRBJ2-5, with 14 nucleotides matching TRBD2. This CDR3 is built from 15 residues. With V trimmed by 6 bases and J by 6 bases, 6 bases remained unmatched. Germline values: CDR1 MNHEY, CDR2 SVGAGI. DNA for the CDR3: TGTGCCAGCAGCCGACTAGCGGGGGGGCCGAAGACCCAGTACTTC. Protein product: CASSRLAGGPKTQYF.

This chain joins TRBV5-1 and TRBJ1-6; no clear D gene. The CDR3 loop spans 14 amino acids. Germline-derived CDR1 and CDR2 are SGHRS and YFSETQ. Trimming removed 1 base from V and 7 bases from J, with 9 bases in between. CDR3 sequence reads: CASSLNPENSPLHF. The CDR3 DNA reads as TGCGCCAGCAGCTTGAACCCCGAGAATTCACCCCTCCACTTT.

In its sample, this clone was seen a few times. Here the CDR3 DNA reads TGCGCCAGCAGCTTGGATCAGGTCGTAGATACGCAGTATTTT. Translated: CASSLDQVVDTQYF. The chain joins TRBV5-1 to TRBJ2-3, with D uncertain. CDR1 is SGHRS, CDR2 YFSETQ, per germline. V shed 0 bases and J shed 5 bases, with 10 bases lying between them. This CDR3 has 14 amino acids.

This clone was picked up a small number of times. The chain joins TRBV27 to TRBJ1-2; 7 bases match TRBD1. There are 13 residues in the CDR3. Germline-derived CDR1 and CDR2 are MNHEY and SMNVEV (reference sequence). J lost 8 bases, V lost 6 bases, and 9 bases had no gene match. In DNA form, the CDR3 reads TGTGCCAGCAGAGGACAGGCCACTATCGGCTACACCTTC. Its protein is CASRGQATIGYTF.

J is TRBJ1-2 and V is TRBV18; the match to TRBD1 covers 9 bases. This CDR3 is 18 amino acids long. Trimming removed 3 bases from V and 0 bases from J; junction bases left unmatched: 11. CDR1 and CDR2 (germline): KGHSH, LQKENI. CDR3 amino acids: CASSPLAGTGLANYGYTF. DNA for the CDR3: TGTGCCAGCTCACCCCTGGCCGGGACAGGGTTAGCTAACTATGGCTACACCTTC.

The chain has TRBV11-2 and TRBJ1-2; a possible D gene is TRBD1 (5 bases). Germline CDR1 is SGHAT and CDR2 is FQNNGV. This CDR3 contains 14 residues. V lost 4 bases and J 1 base, leaving 10 bases between the germline ends. CDR3 in amino acids: CASSSDSRNYGYTF. The CDR3 DNA reads as TGTGCCAGCAGCTCCGACAGCCGTAACTATGGCTACACCTTC.

The chain recombines TRBV11-1 with TRBJ2-1, with 12 nucleotides matching TRBD1. Germline CDR1 SGHAT, CDR2 FQDESV (reference sequence). The CDR3 runs 17 residues. Trimming took 5 bases from V and 7 from J; bases not matched to a gene: 12. The CDR3 spells CASSAGPGQGASNEQFF. CDR3 DNA: TGTGCCAGCAGCGCTGGCCCGGGACAGGGGGCGTCGAATGAGCAGTTCTTC.

The rearrangement uses TRBV6-5 and TRBJ2-7, with TRBD1 as a possible D gene (5 bases). The V gene lost 0 bases and the J gene lost 5 bases, with 14 bases spanning the gap. This CDR3 comprises 15 residues. Germline CDR1 is MNHEY and CDR2 is SVGAGI. The CDR3: CASSYSRRDDHEQYF. CDR3 nucleotide sequence: TGTGCCAGCAGTTACTCTCGCAGGGATGACCACGAGCAGTACTTC.